This T cell receptor beta chain was recorded in a study of cytomegalovirus exposure and HLA in healthy donors. The CDR3 sequence is 14 residues long. The germline CDR1 and CDR2 sequences are MNHEY and SVGAGI. V gave up 5 bases and J gave up 3 bases; unmatched junction bases: 5. A multiplex PCR was run with 60 Vbeta primers and 13 Jbeta primers. Clones were read by immunoSEQ multiplex PCR, and TCRdb kept only the in-frame ones, dropping some. The sample consists of around 210,000 clones, about 85% of them appearing once. The specimen sequenced was PBMCs. The gene calls are TRBV6-5 and TRBJ2-7, with 9 positions matching TRBD2. This sequence originates from a girl aged 2 to 9 in good health and CMV-seronegative. Here the CDR3 reads CASSPGTSFYEQYF. The DNA for the CDR3 is TGTGCCAGCAGTCCCGGGACTAGCTTCTACGAGCAGTACTTC.